A single sample is the source of the 2 T cell receptor beta chains below, sequenced in a study of patients and donors after allogeneic stem cell transplantation. TCRdb reanalysed the RT-PCR reads using MiXCR and keeps one entry per CDR3 protein. The sample lists hundreds of thousands of distinct CDR3 sequences; under 20% were seen once. The material sequenced was blood, either unsorted or a sorted T cell fraction (not recorded which). The receptors come from a human donor who was either an allogeneic HSCT recipient or a stem cell or donor lymphocyte infusion donor (not recorded which). It is not recorded whose cells these are; they may come from a transplant donor.

This clonotype was counted a few times. V usage is TRBV29-1 and J usage is TRBJ1-3; D is undetermined. Per germline, CDR1 SQVTM and CDR2 ANQGSEA. This CDR3 contains 13 residues. With 5 bases removed from V and 0 bases from J, the gap between germline ends came to 8 bases. DNA for the CDR3: TGCAGCGTTACCGCGAACTCTGGAAACACCATATATTTT. Its protein product is CSVTANSGNTIYF.

This clonotype was seen a handful of times. The chain joins TRBV20-1 to TRBJ1-5; a possible D gene is TRBD1 (6 bases). The germline CDR1 and CDR2 sequences are DFQATT and SNEGSKA (reference sequence). This CDR3 is 17 amino acids long. V lost 2 bases, J lost 4 bases, and 21 bases lay in between. CDR3 amino acids: CSARPGAGALWNQPQHF. The CDR3 DNA reads as TGCAGTGCTAGACCCGGGGCAGGGGCCCTTTGGAATCAGCCCCAGCATTTT.